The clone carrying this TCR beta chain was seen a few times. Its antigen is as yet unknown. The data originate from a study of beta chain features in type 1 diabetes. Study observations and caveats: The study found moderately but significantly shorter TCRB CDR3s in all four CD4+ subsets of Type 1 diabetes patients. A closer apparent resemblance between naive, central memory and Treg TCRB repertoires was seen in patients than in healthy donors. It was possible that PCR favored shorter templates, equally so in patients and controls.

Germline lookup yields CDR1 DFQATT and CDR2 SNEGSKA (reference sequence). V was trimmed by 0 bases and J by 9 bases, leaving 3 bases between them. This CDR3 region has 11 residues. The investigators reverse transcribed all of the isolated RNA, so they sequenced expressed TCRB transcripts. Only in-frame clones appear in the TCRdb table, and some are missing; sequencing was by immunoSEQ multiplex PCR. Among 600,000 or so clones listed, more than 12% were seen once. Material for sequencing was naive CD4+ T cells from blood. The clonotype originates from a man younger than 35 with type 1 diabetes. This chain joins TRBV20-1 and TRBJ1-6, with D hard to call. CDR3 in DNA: TGCAGTGCTAGAGAGCCTTCACCCCTCCACTTT. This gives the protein CSAREPSPLHF.